These 4 T cell receptor beta chains were sequenced from one sample in a study of PD-L1 blockade in urothelial cancer. Sequencing used immunoSEQ multiplex PCR; TCRdb keeps in-frame clones, though not all of them. This repertoire shows approximately 37,000 clones, 83% found once; its top ten account for approximately 16%. Source: PBMCs, taken around atezolizumab (anti-PD-L1) treatment. The receptors derive from a man between 60 and 75 years old with urothelial cancer.

CDR3 in DNA: TGTGCCTTCCGAGGGTCAGGAAACACTGAAGCTTTCTTT. The encoded protein is CAFRGSGNTEAFF. The rearrangement uses TRBV30 and TRBJ1-1; D gene ambiguous. V was pared by 7 bases and J by 2 bases, with 14 bases between. The CDR3 length is 13 residues. Germline CDR1 is GTSNPN and CDR2 is SVGIG (reference sequence).

The CDR3 bases are TGTGCCAGCAACAGGGGAGGCACTGAAGCTTTCTTT. Encoded protein: CASNRGGTEAFF. The gene calls are TRBV6-1 and TRBJ1-1, with 7 positions matching TRBD1. Germline V CDR1 and CDR2: MNHNS, SASEGT. V was clipped by 7 bases and J by 4 bases; unmatched bases: 3. This CDR3 comprises 12 residues.

This chain connects TRBV10-3 to TRBJ2-1; possibly TRBD2 for D (6 bases). Trimming shortened V by 3 bases and J by 5 bases, and 14 bases separated the two germline ends. This CDR3 is 15 amino acids long. Per the germline V gene, CDR1 is ENHRY and CDR2 is SYGVKD. The CDR3 loop reads CAISDSGEINNEQFF. CDR3 DNA: TGTGCCATCAGTGACTCGGGGGAGATAAACAATGAGCAGTTCTTC.

V and J are TRBV6-1 and TRBJ2-7; D is ambiguous. The V and J ends lost 2 bases and 3 bases respectively, with 14 bases between them. Germline-derived CDR1 and CDR2 are MNHNS and SASEGT. This CDR3 comprises 15 residues. CDR3 nucleotides: TGTGCCAGCAGTGAACCAGGAATATCCAGCTACGAGCAGTACTTC. It is translated as CASSEPGISSYEQYF.